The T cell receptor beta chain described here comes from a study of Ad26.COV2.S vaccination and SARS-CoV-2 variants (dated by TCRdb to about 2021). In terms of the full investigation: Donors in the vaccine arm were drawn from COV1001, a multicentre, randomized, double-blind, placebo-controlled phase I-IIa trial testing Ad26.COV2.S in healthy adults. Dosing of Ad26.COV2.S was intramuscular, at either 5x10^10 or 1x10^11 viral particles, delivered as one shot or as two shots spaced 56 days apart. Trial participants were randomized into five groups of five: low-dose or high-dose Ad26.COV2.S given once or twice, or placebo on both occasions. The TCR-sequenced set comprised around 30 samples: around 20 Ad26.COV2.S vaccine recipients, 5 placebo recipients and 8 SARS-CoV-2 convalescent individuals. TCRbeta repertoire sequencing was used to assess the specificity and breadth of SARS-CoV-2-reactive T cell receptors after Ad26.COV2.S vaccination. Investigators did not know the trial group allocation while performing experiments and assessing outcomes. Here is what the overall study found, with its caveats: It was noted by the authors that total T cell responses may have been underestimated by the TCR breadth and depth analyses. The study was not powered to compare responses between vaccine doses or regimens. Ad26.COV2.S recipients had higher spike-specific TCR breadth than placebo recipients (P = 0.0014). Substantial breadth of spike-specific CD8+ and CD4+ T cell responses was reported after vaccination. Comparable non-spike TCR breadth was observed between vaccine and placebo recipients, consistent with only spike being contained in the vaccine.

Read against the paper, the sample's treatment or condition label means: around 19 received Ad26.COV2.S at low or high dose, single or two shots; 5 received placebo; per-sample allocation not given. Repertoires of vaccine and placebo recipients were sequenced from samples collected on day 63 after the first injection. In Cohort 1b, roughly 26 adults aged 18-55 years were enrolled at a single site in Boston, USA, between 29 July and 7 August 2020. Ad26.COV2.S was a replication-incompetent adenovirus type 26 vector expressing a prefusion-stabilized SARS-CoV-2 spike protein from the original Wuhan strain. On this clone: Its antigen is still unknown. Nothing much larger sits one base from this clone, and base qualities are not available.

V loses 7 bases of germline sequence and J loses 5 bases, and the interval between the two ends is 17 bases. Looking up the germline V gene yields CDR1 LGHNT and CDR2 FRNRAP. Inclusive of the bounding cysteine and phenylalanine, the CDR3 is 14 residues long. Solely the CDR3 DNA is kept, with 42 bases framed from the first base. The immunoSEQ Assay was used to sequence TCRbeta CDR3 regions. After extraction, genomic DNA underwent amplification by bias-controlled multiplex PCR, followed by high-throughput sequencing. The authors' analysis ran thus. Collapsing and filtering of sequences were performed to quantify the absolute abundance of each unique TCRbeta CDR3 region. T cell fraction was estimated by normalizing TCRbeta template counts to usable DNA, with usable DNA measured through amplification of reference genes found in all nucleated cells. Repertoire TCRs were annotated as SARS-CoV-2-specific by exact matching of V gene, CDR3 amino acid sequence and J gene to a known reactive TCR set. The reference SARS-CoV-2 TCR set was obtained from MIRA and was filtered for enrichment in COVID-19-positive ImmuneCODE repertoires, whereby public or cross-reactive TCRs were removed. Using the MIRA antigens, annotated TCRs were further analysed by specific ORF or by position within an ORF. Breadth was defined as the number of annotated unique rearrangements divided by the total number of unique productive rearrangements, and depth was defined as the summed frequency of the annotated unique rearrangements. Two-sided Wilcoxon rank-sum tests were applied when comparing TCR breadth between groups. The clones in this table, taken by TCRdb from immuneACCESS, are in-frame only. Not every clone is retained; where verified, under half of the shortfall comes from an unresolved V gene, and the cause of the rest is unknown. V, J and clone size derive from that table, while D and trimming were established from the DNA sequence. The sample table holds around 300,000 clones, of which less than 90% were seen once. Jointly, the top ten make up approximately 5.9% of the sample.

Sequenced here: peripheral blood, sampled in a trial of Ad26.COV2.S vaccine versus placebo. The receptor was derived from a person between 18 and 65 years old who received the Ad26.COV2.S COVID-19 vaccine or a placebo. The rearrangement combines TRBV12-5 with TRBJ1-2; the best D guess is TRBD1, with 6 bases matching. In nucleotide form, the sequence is TGTGCTAGTGTCCCGGACAGACCTACTTATGGCTACACCTTC. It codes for CASVPDRPTYGYTF.